These 23 T cell receptor beta chains share one sample of origin, sequenced in a study of graft-versus-host responses after intestinal transplantation (dated by TCRdb to the early 2020s). The library was generated by the immunoSEQ multiplex PCR assay. This immuneACCESS table, as held by TCRdb, lists in-frame sequences with V and J called but not all clones. Of the missing ones, under half trace to an unresolved V gene in checked studies; the others have no known cause. Across this sample there are roughly 40,000 clones, with approximately 93% seen only once. The ten largest account for less than 4% of the sample. The sequenced sample was PBMCs, obtained roughly 110 weeks after intestinal transplantation. These receptors all come from a human patient who received an intestinal transplant, so some T cells may come from the graft donor.

This clone has a handful of counts. The gene calls are TRBV4-1 and TRBJ2-7, with unresolved D. Trimming took off 1 base at V and 0 bases at J, with 4 bases between the two ends. The germline CDR1 and CDR2 sequences are MGHRA and YSYEKL. CDR3 length: 13 amino acids. Written as DNA, the CDR3 is TGCGCCAGCAGCCAAGTTAGCTCCTACGAGCAGTACTTC. This gives the protein CASSQVSSYEQYF.

The chain is built from TRBV6-5 and TRBJ2-7; 9 bases align to TRBD1. The CDR3 extends over 15 amino acids. The V and J ends lost 6 bases and 5 bases, in that order; junction bases with no gene match: 11. Germline V gene sequence: CDR1 MNHEY, CDR2 SVGAGI. The CDR3 DNA follows: TGTGCCAGCAGCCAAACCGGGACAGGGAACCACGAGCAGTACTTC. Translated, it gives CASSQTGTGNHEQYF.

The chain employs TRBV25-1 and TRBJ2-7; 12 positions agree with TRBD2. This CDR3 region has 16 residues. The germline gives CDR1 MGHDK, CDR2 SYGVNS. V lost 10 bases and J lost 0; bases outside the gene matches: 10. The DNA of the CDR3 is TGTGCCACCGAAGTACAACTAGCGGGAGGCTCCTACGAGCAGTACTTC. Translated: CATEVQLAGGSYEQYF.

This chain links TRBV5-4 with TRBJ2-3; D unclear. The ends were cut back, 4 bases at V and 2 bases at J, with 5 bases in the middle. The germline V gene has CDR1 SGHNT and CDR2 YYREEE (reference sequence). The CDR3 extends over 12 amino acids. CDR3 nucleotides: TGTGCCAGCAGCGCCTCCACAGATACGCAGTATTTT. The encoded protein is CASSASTDTQYF.

With regard to this clone: The sample holds other DNA sequences that translate to the same CDR3. This chain joins TRBV19 and TRBJ1-2; TRBD1 might be the D (6 bases). Germline V gene data show CDR1 as LNHDA and CDR2 as SQIVND (reference sequence). This CDR3 has 15 amino acids. Between the trimmed V and J ends, which lost 11 bases and 3 bases, there was a span of 22 bases. Written as DNA, the CDR3 is TGTGCCTCAAGACCCGGGACACCTGGGGACTATGGCTACACCTTC. As protein: CASRPGTPGDYGYTF.

CDR3 region: CASSQTGSYEQYF. The CDR3 DNA follows: TGTGCCAGCAGCCAGACAGGGTCCTACGAGCAGTACTTC. The chain uses TRBV6-1 and TRBJ2-7; 7 positions agree with TRBD1. CDR1 is MNHNS, CDR2 SASEGT, per germline. This CDR3 contains 13 residues. V lost 6 bases and J lost 1; bases outside the gene matches: 3.

This chain connects TRBV19 to TRBJ1-2; D is unclear. Trimming removed 3 bases at V and 14 bases at J, with 22 bases between. The CDR3 covers 14 residues. Germline V CDR1 and CDR2: LNHDA, SQIVND (reference sequence). Written as DNA, the CDR3 is TGTGCCAGTAGTATTGACCCCTCGACGGAGGCTCAAACCTTC. It is translated as CASSIDPSTEAQTF.

V gene TRBV6-5 combines with J gene TRBJ2-1, with a possible D match to TRBD1 (6 bases). Looked up from germline, CDR1 is MNHEY and CDR2 is SVGAGI. The germline V and J ends were trimmed by 6 bases and 8 bases, with 11 bases remaining between them. The CDR3 has 12 residues. The CDR3 nucleotides are TGTGCCAGCAGAGAACAGGGCCATGAGCAGTTCTTC. As protein: CASREQGHEQFF.

Only one count was recorded for this clone. The chain has TRBV6-5 and TRBJ2-2; D perhaps matches TRBD1 (6 bases). V was clipped by 5 bases and J by 8 bases, with 18 bases between them. CDR1 is MNHEY and CDR2 is SVGAGI in the germline V gene. This CDR3 is built from 15 residues. The CDR3 loop is CASSNRVGVGGELFF. In DNA, the CDR3 is TGTGCCAGCAGTAACAGGGTGGGAGTTGGGGGGGAGCTGTTTTTT.

This clone was counted a single time. V and J are TRBV6-4 and TRBJ1-4; TRBD1 agrees at 7 bases. J was trimmed by 8 bases and V by 4 bases; bases with no gene match: 16. The CDR3 spans 17 residues. From germline, CDR1 is MRHNA and CDR2 SNTAGT. In DNA form, the CDR3 reads TGTGCCAGCAGTGTGGGTGTGCAGGGGGTTTTGAGGGAAAAACTGTTTTTT. This translates into CASSVGVQGVLREKLFF.

CDR3 residues: CSVVLRDRVYEQYF. The CDR3 DNA follows: TGCAGCGTTGTCCTTCGCGACAGGGTCTACGAGCAGTACTTC. This chain joins TRBV29-1 and TRBJ2-7, with 7 bases lining up with TRBD1. CDR1 and CDR2 (germline): SQVTM, ANQGSEA. The CDR3 runs 14 residues. Losses at the gene ends were 4 bases for V and 3 bases for J; bases not matched to a gene: 9.

The chain recombines TRBV4-2 with TRBJ1-1; TRBD1 is a possible D gene (5 bases). The V end lost 0 bases, the J end lost 0 bases, and 14 bases lay between the germline ends. Germline CDR1 reads LGHNA; CDR2 reads YNFKEQ. This CDR3 is 17 amino acids long. The CDR3 loop reads CASSQDRFGGLNTEAFF. The CDR3 nucleotides are TGTGCCAGCAGCCAAGATCGCTTCGGGGGGTTGAACACTGAAGCTTTCTTT.

The chain couples TRBV18 to TRBJ2-5, with 9 bases that match TRBD2. Germline assignment: CDR1 KGHSH and CDR2 LQKENI. This CDR3 is built from 14 residues. Trimming cost V 4 bases and J 5 bases; bases outside gene matches: 5. CDR3 sequence reads: CASSRTTSGETQYF. In DNA form, the CDR3 reads TGTGCCAGCTCACGAACAACTAGCGGGGAGACCCAGTACTTC.

This clone was found once. The genes are TRBV19 and TRBJ1-1, with TRBD1 as a possible D gene (5 bases). This CDR3 spans 13 amino acids. Germline values: CDR1 LNHDA, CDR2 SQIVND (reference sequence). V lost 3 bases, J lost 3 bases, and 8 bases lay in between. The CDR3 reads CASSIRQYTEAFF. CDR3 sequence (DNA): TGTGCCAGTAGTATTCGACAGTACACTGAAGCTTTCTTT.

The chain recombines TRBV5-3 with TRBJ1-2; maybe TRBD1 (5 bases). TRBV5-3 is designated an ORF whose function remains uncertain. CDR3 size: 13 residues. Trimming shortened V by 8 bases and J by 10 bases, and 21 bases separated the two germline ends. For the CDR3, the DNA is TGTGCCAGCAGCCTCTCGGGGGTATCTGACTACACCTTC. This codes for CASSLSGVSDYTF.

This clone was observed once. This sequence joins TRBV21-1 and TRBJ2-5. TRBV21-1 is annotated as a pseudogene. The CDR3 has 12 residues. As DNA, the CDR3 is TGTGCCAGCAGCAAAAGACAAGAGACCCAGTACTTC. Amino acid sequence: CASSKRQETQYF.

This chain connects TRBV4-1 to TRBJ2-2; D ambiguous. This CDR3 has 15 residues. V was cut by 5 bases and J by 0 bases, with 10 bases left in between. The germline gives CDR1 MGHRA, CDR2 YSYEKL. The DNA of the CDR3 is TGCGCCAGCAGCTCCCAGTTCGCGAACACCGGGGAGCTGTTTTTT. Translating gives CASSSQFANTGELFF.

The chain joins TRBV27 to TRBJ1-1; 8 bases are shared with TRBD1. V shed 4 bases, J shed 3 bases, and the junction held 4 bases outside the gene matches. Germline loops: CDR1 MNHEY, CDR2 SMNVEV (reference sequence). The CDR3 is 14 amino acids. The CDR3 reads CASSSDRGYTEAFF. CDR3 nucleotides: TGTGCCAGCAGTTCCGACAGGGGCTACACTGAAGCTTTCTTT.

J is TRBJ1-1 and V is TRBV19; 7 bases align to TRBD1. Trimming took 1 base from V and 1 from J; bases not matched to a gene: 0. Germline CDR1 and CDR2: LNHDA and SQIVND (reference sequence). The CDR3 is 14 residues long. Here the CDR3 DNA reads TGTGCCAGTAGTATAGGGGACAGGAACACTGAAGCTTTCTTT. Protein sequence: CASSIGDRNTEAFF.

The chain has TRBV7-9 and TRBJ1-1; D remains unclear. CDR3 size: 13 residues. Trimming stripped 0 bases from V and 1 base from J, with 3 bases between. Germline loops: CDR1 SEHNR, CDR2 FQNEAQ (reference sequence). CDR3 DNA: TGTGCCAGCAGCTTAGCCCAGAACACTGAAGCTTTCTTT. Translating it yields CASSLAQNTEAFF. The full variable domain, with the rest looked up from reference TRBV7-9 and TRBJ1-1, is DTGVSQNPRHKITKRGQNVTFRCDPISEHNRLYWYRQTLGQGPEFLTYFQNEAQLEKSRLLSDRFSAERPKGSFSTLEIQRTEQGDSAMYLCASSLAQNTEAFFGQGTRLTVV.

The V and J genes are TRBV7-9 and TRBJ2-7; D possibly corresponds to TRBD2 (9 bases). Trimming took 5 bases from V and 5 from J, leaving 22 bases between them. The CDR3 length is 16 residues. CDR1 is SEHNR and CDR2 is FQNEAQ in the germline V gene (reference sequence). The CDR3, as DNA: TGTGCCAGCAGCCGCCCAGGGGGCGGGGGGGGCAACGAGCAGTACTTC. This gives the protein CASSRPGGGGGNEQYF.

The J gene is TRBJ2-4, the V gene TRBV10-3, with D possibly TRBD2 on 6 matching bases. Germline V gives CDR1 ENHRY, CDR2 SYGVKD. Between the trimmed V and J ends, which lost 2 bases and 0 bases, there was a span of 11 bases. The CDR3 has 16 amino acids. In nucleotides, the CDR3 is TGTGCCATCAGTGAGCCCCCGGGACTAGCCAAAAACATTCAGTACTTC. Its protein is CAISEPPGLAKNIQYF.

V is TRBV9 and J is TRBJ2-7, with D perhaps matching TRBD1 or TRBD2 (5 bases each). V was cut by 0 bases and J by 3 bases, with 16 bases left in between. The CDR3 runs 16 residues. Germline CDR1 is SGDLS and CDR2 is YYNGEE. CDR3 nucleotide sequence: TGTGCCAGCAGCGTAGGATACGGGGCAGGATACTACGAGCAGTACTTC. Translated, it gives CASSVGYGAGYYEQYF.